This T cell receptor beta chain was captured by sequencing in a study of T cells in localized non-small cell lung cancer. Study results and limitations: There was higher T cell clonality in uninvolved adjacent lung than in tumor, and it was highest there.

The V end lost 5 bases, the J end lost 8 bases, and 23 bases lay between the germline ends. Germline assignment: CDR1 SGHRS and CDR2 YFSETQ. The CDR3 is 16 residues long. Assay: immunoSEQ multiplex PCR; the TCRdb copy retains only in-frame clones and omits some. This sample has tens of thousands of clones, with approximately 84% found just once. Points on this clone: The antigen is unknown.

The sample in question was peripheral blood, obtained before any cancer treatment. The V call is TRBV5-1, the J call TRBJ2-1; D is ambiguous. The TCR originated in a female donor at least 60 years old with stage I lung adenocarcinoma. CDR3 DNA: TGCGCCAGCAGGACGACTGGGCTGAGGAGTGGCGATGAGCAGTTCTTC. Translation: CASRTTGLRSGDEQFF.